The 19 T cell receptor beta chains in this list originate from one sample, sequenced in a study of blood T cell repertoires in COVID-19 (dated by TCRdb to the early 2020s). Libraries came from the immunoSEQ multiplex PCR assay. In TCRdb, the immuneACCESS table is reduced to in-frame sequences with V and J assigned. These tables do not hold every clone; where another copy was compared, an unresolved V gene accounts for under half, and the others remain unexplained. This sample gives 25,000 to 30,000 clones in total; approximately 92% of them show up just once. Around 10% of the sample lies in the top ten. Sequenced: peripheral blood. Every receptor here comes from a man in his sixties with acute or convalescent COVID-19.

This chain connects TRBV19 to TRBJ1-2; no clear D. V was pared by 3 bases and J by 3 bases, with 8 bases between. The CDR3 is made up of 13 amino acids. CDR1 is LNHDA, CDR2 SQIVND, per germline (reference sequence). The CDR3 DNA sequence: TGTGCCAGTAGTATGGGGAGGTACTATGGCTACACCTTC. It specifies CASSMGRYYGYTF.

The chain links TRBV7-2 to TRBJ1-5, with TRBD1 matching 9 bases. The CDR3 runs to 17 residues. Trimming took 4 bases from V and 6 from J; bases not matched to a gene: 13. Germline CDR1 is SGHTA and CDR2 is FQGNSA. The CDR3 loop is CASSSGQGDRLGQPQHF. CDR3 DNA sequence: TGTGCCAGCAGCTCGGGACAGGGTGACCGGCTAGGTCAGCCCCAGCATTTT.

The gene calls are TRBV2 and TRBJ1-4; D gene unclear. V lost 10 bases and J lost 8, with 20 bases in between. The CDR3 runs to 14 residues. Germline CDR1 is SNHLY and CDR2 is FYNNEI. The CDR3 protein is CATARSILGEKLFF. CDR3 nucleotide sequence: TGTGCCACCGCGAGAAGTATACTAGGCGAAAAACTGTTTTTT.

The chain recombines TRBV7-7 with TRBJ2-5; D is perhaps TRBD2 (6 bases). Trimming pared 3 bases from V and 5 bases from J, leaving 16 bases between. Germline values: CDR1 SSHAT, CDR2 FNYEAQ (reference sequence). This CDR3 comprises 15 residues. This CDR3 reads CASSFGAGLVETQYF. In DNA, the CDR3 is TGTGCCAGCAGCTTTGGGGCGGGATTAGTTGAGACCCAGTACTTC.

The CDR3 nucleotides read TGTGCTAGTGGACTAGCGGGACTCTCCAATGAGCAGTTCTTC. Residues: CASGLAGLSNEQFF. The rearrangement uses TRBV12-5 and TRBJ2-1, with 10 positions matching TRBD2. The CDR3 contains 14 residues. Per the germline V gene, CDR1 is LGHNT and CDR2 is FRNRAP. J was trimmed by 6 bases and V by 6 bases; bases with no gene match: 5.

The chain combines TRBV6-5 with TRBJ1-1; D ambiguous. Looked up from germline, CDR1 is MNHEY and CDR2 is SVGAGI. V was cut by 2 bases and J by 1 base, with 14 bases left in between. There are 16 residues in the CDR3. CDR3 coding DNA: TGTGCCAGCAGTTACGAGTGGACTGTGACGAACACTGAAGCTTTCTTT. Translation gives CASSYEWTVTNTEAFF.

This chain joins TRBV18 and TRBJ2-2; 7 bases are a match to TRBD1. V trimming: 3 bases; J trimming: 5 bases; junction bases outside the gene matches: 0. Germline values: CDR1 KGHSH, CDR2 LQKENI. The CDR3 consists of 13 residues. CDR3 nucleotide sequence: TGTGCCAGCTCACCCAGGGGGACCGGGGAGCTGTTTTTT. This codes for CASSPRGTGELFF. The complete variable domain, with remaining parts taken from reference TRBV18 and TRBJ2-2, reads NAGVMQNPRHLVRRRGQEARLRCSPMKGHSHVYWYRQLPEEGLKFMVYLQKENIIDESGMPKERFSAEFPKEGPSILRIQQVVRGDSAAYFCASSPRGTGELFFGEGSRLTVL.

The V call is TRBV3-1 (or the pseudogene TRBV3-2), the J call TRBJ1-5; D uncertain. The V and J ends lost 1 base and 3 bases respectively, with 4 bases between them. The germline V gene encodes CDR1 LGHDT and CDR2 YNNKEL (reference sequence). The CDR3 runs to 13 residues. The CDR3 spells CASSQAVNQPQHF. The CDR3 DNA reads as TGTGCCAGCAGCCAAGCAGTCAATCAGCCCCAGCATTTT.

The chain carries TRBV6-5 and TRBJ1-4; 8 nucleotides match TRBD1. The V gene end was trimmed by 11 bases and the J gene end by 8 bases; junction bases not matched to a gene: 10. CDR3 length equals 13 residues. Germline loops: CDR1 MNHEY, CDR2 SVGAGI. Here the CDR3 reads CAVSQGAGEKLFF. Here the CDR3 DNA reads TGTGCCGTATCTCAGGGGGCGGGGGAAAAACTGTTTTTT.

The chain has TRBV19 and TRBJ2-1; the match to TRBD2 covers 14 bases. The germline V gene encodes CDR1 LNHDA and CDR2 SQIVND (reference sequence). The CDR3 runs 19 residues. V lost 5 bases, J lost 0 bases, and 9 bases stayed unmatched. CDR3 residues: CASSFRTSGGPGSYNEQFF. CDR3 in DNA: TGTGCCAGTAGTTTCCGGACTAGCGGGGGGCCCGGCTCCTACAATGAGCAGTTCTTC.

This chain uses TRBV2 with TRBJ2-7, with 7 positions matching TRBD1. V was clipped by 5 bases and J by 4 bases; unmatched bases: 2. Germline V gives CDR1 SNHLY, CDR2 FYNNEI. There are 12 residues in the CDR3. The CDR3 DNA follows: TGTGCCAGCAGTCCACAGGGGTACGAGCAGTACTTC. It yields the protein CASSPQGYEQYF. Based on the CDR3 plus reference TRBV2 and TRBJ2-7, the full variable domain is EPEVTQTPSHQVTQMGQEVILRCVPISNHLYFYWYRQILGQKVEFLVSFYNNEISEKSEIFDDQFSVERPDGSNFTLKIRSTKLEDSAMYFCASSPQGYEQYFGPGTRLTVT.

The chain uses TRBV2 and TRBJ2-7; D possibly corresponds to TRBD1 (5 bases). The CDR3 consists of 13 residues. V was clipped by 9 bases and J by 5 bases, with 17 bases between them. Germline values: CDR1 SNHLY, CDR2 FYNNEI. The CDR3 protein is CASSLSWGDEQYF. DNA of the CDR3: TGTGCCAGTTCTTTATCTTGGGGCGACGAGCAGTACTTC.

This clone was detected a few times. The CDR3 DNA follows: TGTGCCAGCAGCTCGTTACTAGCGGGGGGTAATACGCAGTATTTT. The encoded protein is CASSSLLAGGNTQYF. This chain joins TRBV7-2 and TRBJ2-3, with TRBD2 matching 12 bases. This CDR3 comprises 15 residues. CDR1 SGHTA and CDR2 FQGNSA come from the germline V gene. J gave up 7 bases and V 4 bases, and 6 bases lay outside the gene matches.

CDR3 sequence reads: CAWSRGGLDTQYF. DNA of the CDR3: TGTGCCTGGAGTAGGGGCGGTCTGGATACGCAGTATTTT. The chain links TRBV30 to TRBJ2-3, with a tentative D call TRBD1 (5 bases). Trimming shortened V by 2 bases and J by 6 bases, and 12 bases separated the two germline ends. The CDR3 covers 13 residues. Germline assignment: CDR1 GTSNPN and CDR2 SVGIG (reference sequence).

The rearrangement uses TRBV3-1 (or the pseudogene TRBV3-2) and TRBJ1-1, with TRBD1 matching over 7 bases. V was clipped by 1 base and J by 4 bases; unmatched bases: 9. Per germline, CDR1 LGHDT and CDR2 YNNKEL (reference sequence). CDR3 length: 16 amino acids. The CDR3, as DNA: TGTGCCAGCAGCCAAGTCCTAGGGGGCGCGGGCACTGAAGCTTTCTTT. Amino acids: CASSQVLGGAGTEAFF.

The V and J genes are TRBV5-4 and TRBJ1-1, with D possibly matching TRBD1 (5 bases). Germline CDR1 is SGHNT and CDR2 is YYREEE (reference sequence). The CDR3 totals 17 residues. V lost 0 bases and J 0 bases, leaving 15 bases between the germline ends. CDR3 sequence: CASSLGAGGNMNTEAFF. The CDR3 DNA follows: TGTGCCAGCAGCTTGGGGGCGGGGGGTAACATGAACACTGAAGCTTTCTTT.

The chain combines TRBV11-2 with TRBJ2-1, with a weak D call TRBD2 (7 bases). Between the trimmed V and J ends, which lost 5 bases and 5 bases, there was a span of 16 bases. CDR1 is SGHAT and CDR2 is FQNNGV in the germline V gene. The CDR3 sequence is 15 residues long. CDR3 protein: CASSPRGGLNNEQFF. DNA of the CDR3: TGTGCCAGCAGCCCGAGGGGGGGACTAAACAATGAGCAGTTCTTC.

The genes are TRBV19 and TRBJ2-6; possible D gene TRBD1, 6 bases. The CDR3 is made up of 16 amino acids. Looked up from germline, CDR1 is LNHDA and CDR2 is SQIVND (reference sequence). The germline V and J ends were trimmed by 7 bases and 1 base, with 14 bases remaining between them. CDR3 in DNA: TGTGCCAGTATGTCAGGGGTAGCTTCTGGGGCCAACGTCCTGACTTTC. It is translated as CASMSGVASGANVLTF.

The chain has TRBV12-3 or TRBV12-4 and TRBJ1-1; D gene uncertain. The CDR3 runs 12 residues. Trimming took 3 bases from V and 7 from J, leaving 9 bases between them. The CDR3, as DNA: TGTGCCAGCAGTTTTTCGGTCAATGAAGCTTTCTTT. Its protein is CASSFSVNEAFF.